This T cell receptor beta chain was documented in a study of lymphopenia after photon versus proton radiotherapy. Study conclusions and caveats: Larger post-nadir TCR diversity loss correlated inversely with survival in deceased patients. Under photons, naive T cells and diversity fell while effector/memory populations rose.

With regard to this clone: Its antigen is not identified.

Some clones are missing from TCRdb's copy, which holds only in-frame ones; the method was immunoSEQ multiplex PCR. The sample carries 53,000 or so clones, about 83% recorded once. Sequenced here: peripheral blood, sampled from a patient treated with photon-based radiotherapy. This sequence originates from a man aged 50 to 60 with gastric cancer.

The CDR3 DNA reads as TGTGCCAGCAGCATAGCAGGGGCAAAGGATCAGCCCCAGCATTTT. Protein sequence: CASSIAGAKDQPQHF. The gene calls are TRBV5-5 and TRBJ1-5; TRBD1 might be the D (6 bases). Germline CDR1 SGHKS, CDR2 YYEKEE (reference sequence). The CDR3 has 15 residues. The V end lost 4 bases, the J end lost 5 bases, and 16 bases lay between the germline ends.